A selection of T cell receptor beta chains follows, all from one sample in a study of tumor-infiltrating lymphocytes in primary liver carcinoma. MiXCR, applied by TCRdb to the multiplex PCR reads, yields one record per CDR3 protein. The repertoire includes approximately 210,000 distinct CDR3 sequences, 65% of them detected once, and under 7.5% sits in the top ten. Specimen: peripheral blood. The receptors were gathered from a woman aged 60 to 75 with primary liver carcinoma and hepatitis B virus infection. CDR3s include the opening cysteine and the closing phenylalanine or tryptophan. The order of the fields is CDR3 protein, CDR3 DNA, J gene, clone size, D gene, V gene. D genes are given only for firm matches. Not every row has a clone size; where given, it reads once, few, many or a size class.

CASSLGGHQTQHF TGTGCCAGCAGTTTGGGAGGACATCAGACCCAGCATTTT TRBJ1-5 few NA TRBV6-6
CSSSEASGSGTDKQYF TGCAGTTCGAGTGAAGCAAGCGGGAGTGGTACAGATAAGCAGTATTTT TRBJ2-3 NA TRBD2 TRBV20-1
CASSPFMGGANTGELFF TGTGCCAGCTCACCCTTTATGGGAGGGGCGAACACCGGGGAGCTGTTTTTT TRBJ2-2 NA TRBD2 TRBV18
CASSLPANSYSYEQYF TGTGCCAGCAGCTTACCAGCCAATTCGTACTCCTACGAGCAGTACTTC TRBJ2-7 NA NA TRBV13
CASSPPSGVNVLTF TGTGCCAGCAGTCCCCCCTCTGGGGTCAACGTCCTGACTTTC TRBJ2-6 NA NA TRBV11-2
CAITKRGVDEQFF TGTGCCATCACAAAACGGGGGGTGGATGAACAGTTCTTC TRBJ2-1 NA TRBD2 TRBV12-3/TRBV12-4
CASSPPRDRNVKLSF TGTGCCAGCAGTCCGCCCCGGGACAGGAATGTAAAACTGTCTTTT TRBJ1-4 once TRBD1 TRBV12-3/TRBV12-4
CASTDSARLGTEAIF TGTGCCAGCACCGATTCCGCCCGGTTGGGGACTGAAGCTATCTTT TRBJ1-1 NA NA TRBV5-5
CASSLAGQYYEQYF TGTGCCAGCAGCTTGGCAGGCCAATACTACGAACAGTACTTC TRBJ2-7 NA NA TRBV11-2
CTSSWSLTGVGKDTQYF TGTACCAGCAGCTGGTCACTAACGGGAGTAGGGAAAGATACGCAGTATTTT TRBJ2-3 NA NA TRBV11-2
CTSSPGAAGQTQYF TGCACCAGCAGCCCCGGGGCGGCCGGGCAGACCCAGTACTTC TRBJ2-5 NA NA TRBV4-1
CASTRGGGTGGSGTYF TGTGCCAGCACCAGAGGGGGGGGGACAGGGGGTAGCGGGACGTATTTT TRBJ2-3 NA TRBD1 TRBV28
CASNKFPNTEAFF TGTGCCAGCAATAAATTCCCGAACACTGAAGCTTTCTTT TRBJ1-1 NA NA TRBV28
CASRYSGEQETQYF TGTGCCAGCAGGTACTCAGGGGAACAAGAGACCCAGTACTTC TRBJ2-5 medium-sized NA TRBV11-2
CASSSGQGSTYEQYF TGCGCCAGCAGCTCAGGACAGGGGTCCACCTACGAGCAGTACTTC TRBJ2-7 few TRBD1 TRBV5-1
CASSLDWQGDGEQYF TGTGCCAGCAGCTTAGATTGGCAGGGAGATGGCGAGCAGTACTTC TRBJ2-7 NA NA TRBV11-2
CVSSYSRGGIMNTEAFF TGTGTCAGCAGTTACTCGAGAGGAGGTATTATGAACACTGAAGCTTTCTTT TRBJ1-1 NA NA TRBV6-5
CASSEFGPGNTGELFF TGCGCCAGCAGTGAGTTCGGCCCCGGGAACACCGGGGAGCTGTTTTTT TRBJ2-2 NA NA TRBV10-1
CSAEDLSGSVKNIQYF TGCAGCGCTGAAGATCTAAGCGGGAGTGTCAAAAACATTCAGTACTTC TRBJ2-4 NA TRBD2 TRBV29-1
CASSRTQGVPYSSPLHF TGTGCCAGCAGTCGAACACAGGGTGTCCCCTATAGTTCACCCCTCCACTTT TRBJ1-6 NA NA TRBV11-2
CASSPGTRIKDTQYF TGTGCCAGCAGCCCCGGGACTAGGATCAAGGATACGCAGTATTTT TRBJ2-3 many TRBD2 TRBV4-2
CASSFYQGGEAFF TGTGCCAGCAGCTTCTATCAGGGTGGTGAAGCTTTCTTT TRBJ1-1 NA NA TRBV7-8
CASSQEGVGSGANILTF TGCGCCAGCAGCCAAGAGGGGGTGGGATCTGGGGCCAACATCCTGACTTTC TRBJ2-6 NA NA TRBV4-1
CTSTPSAFGDTQYF TGCACCAGCACTCCTAGCGCCTTCGGGGATACGCAGTATTTT TRBJ2-3 NA NA TRBV5-1
CAGSWDSNEQFF TGTGCCGGCAGCTGGGACTCAAATGAGCAGTTCTTC TRBJ2-1 NA NA TRBV5-4
CASSLVSVNYGYTF TGCGCCAGCAGCTTGGTGTCCGTTAACTATGGCTACACCTTC TRBJ1-2 NA NA TRBV5-1
CVSSIPGGPPYEQYF TGTGTCAGCAGCATTCCAGGGGGCCCTCCCTACGAGCAGTACTTC TRBJ2-7 NA TRBD1 TRBV5-6
CASSYELAGGRPYEQYF TGTGCCAGCAGTTACGAACTAGCGGGAGGGCGCCCTTACGAGCAGTACTTC TRBJ2-7 NA TRBD2 TRBV6-2/TRBV6-3
CASSLNRGTGSEQYF TGTGCCAGCAGCTTAAATCGGGGGACTGGTTCCGAGCAGTATTTC TRBJ2-7 NA NA TRBV11-2
CASTGSGSVMQYF TGTGCCAGCACCGGTAGCGGGAGTGTGATGCAGTACTTC TRBJ2-5 NA TRBD2 TRBV12-3/TRBV12-4
CASGLGQGEAEAFF TGTGCTAGTGGTTTGGGACAGGGGGAGGCTGAAGCTTTCTTT TRBJ1-1 many TRBD1 TRBV12-5
CASSFGTQINTGELFF TGTGCCAGCAGCTTCGGGACCCAGATAAACACCGGGGAGCTGTTTTTT TRBJ2-2 few NA TRBV5-4
CASSRSGSGTNVLTF TGTGCCAGCAGCCGGTCGGGGTCTGGGACCAACGTCCTGACTTTC TRBJ2-6 NA NA TRBV11-3
CASSTLGLSAYNEQFF TGTGCCAGCAGTACCTTGGGGCTATCGGCCTACAATGAGCAGTTCTTC TRBJ2-1 once NA TRBV6-5
CASSLEGGTGETQYF TGTGCCAGCAGCTTAGAAGGGGGGACGGGGGAGACCCAGTACTTC TRBJ2-5 many NA TRBV11-3
CARSEILPGQGEYEQFF TGCGCCCGCAGTGAGATCCTACCGGGACAGGGGGAATATGAGCAGTTCTTC TRBJ2-1 NA TRBD1 TRBV10-1
CASSYSPSTNEQLF TGTGCCAGTAGTTACTCCCCTAGCACTAATGAGCAGCTCTTC TRBJ2-1 NA NA TRBV6-5
CASRPRETQYF TGTGCCAGCAGGCCGAGGGAGACCCAATACTTC TRBJ2-5 NA NA TRBV11-2
CASSTSGSARMSTDTQYF TGCGCCAGCTCGACTAGCGGGAGCGCGCGGATGAGCACAGATACGCAGTATTTT TRBJ2-3 many TRBD2 TRBV5-1
CAISSGVAGVGELFF TGTGCCATCAGTTCGGGGGTAGCGGGCGTCGGGGAGCTGTTCTTT TRBJ2-2 NA TRBD2 TRBV12-3/TRBV12-4
CTNSPWADTQYF TGTACCAACAGTCCCTGGGCGGATACGCAGTATTTT TRBJ2-3 NA NA TRBV11-2
CASGQVSGTSGRSNEQFF TGTGCCAGCGGCCAAGTTTCCGGGACTAGCGGGAGGTCTAATGAGCAGTTCTTC TRBJ2-1 NA TRBD2 TRBV4-2
CASSEAGGPSEQFF TGTGCCAGCAGTGAAGCGGGAGGGCCTAGTGAGCAGTTCTTC TRBJ2-1 many TRBD2 TRBV6-1
CASSRLAGRTGELFF TGTGCCAGCAGCCGATTAGCGGGGAGGACCGGGGAGCTGTTTTTT TRBJ2-2 NA TRBD2 TRBV14
CASSLGGQGVDTETFF TGTGCCAGCAGCTTAGGGGGGCAGGGTGTGGACACTGAAACTTTCTTT TRBJ1-1 once NA TRBV11-2
CASSLESNSPLHF TGTGCCAGCAGCTTAGAGAGTAATTCACCCCTCCACTTT TRBJ1-6 NA NA TRBV7-9
CAIRPAPGTGGTADPYEQYF TGTGCCATCAGGCCTGCGCCCGGGACAGGGGGTACGGCGGACCCCTACGAGCAGTACTTC TRBJ2-7 NA TRBD1 TRBV10-3
CASSSSQTYGYTF TGTGCCAGCAGTTCCTCACAGACCTATGGCTACACCTTC TRBJ1-2 NA NA TRBV11-2
CASSFSTGEYGYTF TGCGCCAGCAGCTTTAGCACGGGGGAGTATGGCTACACCTTC TRBJ1-2 NA NA TRBV5-1
CASSPGTSGMGEQYF TGCGCCAGCAGCCCCGGGACTAGCGGGATGGGTGAGCAGTACTTC TRBJ2-5 once TRBD2 TRBV5-1
CASSPASTGLGYSYGQYF TGTGCCAGCAGCCCCGCCTCAACAGGGTTGGGGTACTCTTACGGGCAGTACTTC TRBJ2-7 NA NA TRBV6-5